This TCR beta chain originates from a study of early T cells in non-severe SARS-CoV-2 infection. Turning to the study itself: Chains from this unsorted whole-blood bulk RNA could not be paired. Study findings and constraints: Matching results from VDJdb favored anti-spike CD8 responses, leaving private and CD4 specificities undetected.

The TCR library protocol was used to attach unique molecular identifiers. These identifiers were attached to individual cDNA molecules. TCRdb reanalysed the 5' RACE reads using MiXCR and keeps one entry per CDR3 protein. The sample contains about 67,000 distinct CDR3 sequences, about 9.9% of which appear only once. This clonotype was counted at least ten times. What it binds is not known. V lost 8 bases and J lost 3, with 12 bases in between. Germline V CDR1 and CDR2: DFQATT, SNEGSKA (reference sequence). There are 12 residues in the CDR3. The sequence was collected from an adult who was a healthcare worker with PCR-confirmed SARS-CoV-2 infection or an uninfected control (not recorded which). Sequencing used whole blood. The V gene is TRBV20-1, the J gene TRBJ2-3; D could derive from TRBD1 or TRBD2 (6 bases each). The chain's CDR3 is CSNGGGTDTQYF. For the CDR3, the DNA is TGCAGTAATGGAGGGGGAACAGATACGCAGTATTTT.